The clone carrying this T cell receptor (beta chain) was observed a handful of times. Its target is unknown. Each single cDNA molecule received a unique molecular identifier. TCRdb itself ran the 5' RACE reads through MiXCR, one entry per CDR3 protein. This sample has some 75,000 distinct CDR3 sequences, with about 13% found just once. These data originate in a study of early T cells in non-severe SARS-CoV-2 infection. General observations from the study: There was a bias toward anti-spike CD8 responses in VDJdb matching, which missed private and CD4 specificities.

The clonotype originates from an adult who was a healthcare worker with PCR-confirmed SARS-CoV-2 infection or an uninfected control (not recorded which). The sequenced sample was whole blood.

CDR3 loop: CASSQEGGYEQYF. CDR3 in DNA: TGTGCCAGCAGCCAAGAGGGGGGTTATGAGCAGTACTTC. V usage is TRBV3-1 and J usage is TRBJ2-7; D might be TRBD2 (6 bases). Trimming left V 0 bases short and J 7 bases short, with 10 bases between. From germline, CDR1 is LGHDT and CDR2 YNNKEL (reference sequence). This CDR3 region has 13 residues.